This T cell receptor (beta chain) was profiled in a study of T cell repertoires in cytomegalovirus infection. Study summary: Matching HLA type, along with CMV infection, was indicated by public TCR beta signatures. Points from the study as a whole: Adding up the frequency of public TCR beta families identified people who carried CMV plus the relevant HLA. Ex vivo responses were dominated by HLA-C-restricted CMV-specific TCR beta clonotypes.

TCRdb fed the reads into MiXCR, producing one record per CDR3 protein. The profile covers 150,000 to 180,000 distinct CDR3 sequences, with about a quarter appearing a single time and approximately 9.9% taken by the ten largest. Remarks on this clonotype: Its antigen is unknown.

The length of the CDR3 is 14 residues. The V gene's germline CDR1 is SGHRS and CDR2 YFSETQ. Trimming left V 4 bases short and J 0 bases short, with 11 bases between. This chain uses TRBV5-1 with TRBJ2-7; D is ambiguous. The clonotype originates from a human donor in good health (CMV status not recorded). Some clones in this sample may be carry-over from other donors' samples. Material: PBMCs. The CDR3 DNA sequence: TGCGCCAGCAGCGCTAGAGGCAGCTCCTACGAGCAGTACTTC. As protein: CASSARGSSYEQYF. Supplemented by reference TRBV5-1 and TRBJ2-7, the full variable domain reads KAGVTQTPRYLIKTRGQQVTLSCSPISGHRSVSWYQQTPGQGLQFLFEYFSETQRNKGNFPGRFSGRQFSNSRSEMNVSTLELGDSALYLCASSARGSSYEQYFGPGTRLTVT.